Below, 28 T cell receptor beta chains from the same sample are listed, as sequenced in a study of cytomegalovirus exposure and HLA in healthy donors. 60 Vbeta and 13 Jbeta primers were used in PCR. Sequencing used immunoSEQ multiplex PCR; TCRdb keeps in-frame clones, though not all of them. The profile shows 150,000 to 200,000 clones, roughly 74% of them singletons. The specimen sequenced was PBMCs. The source is a woman in her 30s in good health and CMV-seropositive.

The chain has TRBV7-2 and TRBJ2-7; perhaps TRBD2 as D (5 bases). The germline gives CDR1 SGHTA, CDR2 FQGNSA. V lost 1 base and J 3 bases, leaving 10 bases between the germline ends. There are 14 residues in the CDR3. As DNA, the CDR3 is TGTGCCAGCAGCTTAGAAGGAGGCGGCTACGAGCAGTACTTC. As protein: CASSLEGGGYEQYF.

The rearrangement links TRBV11-2 to TRBJ1-2; 11 bases fit TRBD1. After removal of 4 bases from V and 4 bases from J, the junction contained 5 bases not matched to a gene. The CDR3 runs to 15 residues. Germline V lookup: CDR1 SGHAT, CDR2 FQNNGV. In DNA, the CDR3 is TGTGCCAGCAGCTCGGGACAGGGGGGCGGCTATGGCTACACCTTC. Encoded protein: CASSSGQGGGYGYTF. Full variable domain (outside the CDR3, taken from reference TRBV11-2 and TRBJ1-2): EAGVAQSPRYKIIEKRQSVAFWCNPISGHATLYWYQQILGQGPKLLIQFQNNGVVDDSQLPKDRFSAERLKGVDSTLKIQPAKLEDSAVYLCASSSGQGGGYGYTFGSGTRLTVV.

The CDR3 here is CASSRSGGASEQFF. In DNA, the CDR3 is TGTGCCAGCAGCCGTAGCGGGGGGGCCAGTGAGCAGTTCTTC. The rearrangement uses TRBV11-2 and TRBJ2-1; 11 bases agree with TRBD2. With 5 bases clipped from V and 9 bases from J, the junction kept 6 bases outside the gene matches. The CDR3 has 14 amino acids. In germline, CDR1 is SGHAT, CDR2 FQNNGV. Supplemented by reference TRBV11-2 and TRBJ2-1, the full variable domain reads EAGVAQSPRYKIIEKRQSVAFWCNPISGHATLYWYQQILGQGPKLLIQFQNNGVVDDSQLPKDRFSAERLKGVDSTLKIQPAKLEDSAVYLCASSRSGGASEQFFGPGTRLTVL.

The CDR3: CASSVGGGNGRDEQFF. The CDR3 nucleotides read TGTGCCAGCAGCGTAGGGGGGGGGAACGGCAGGGATGAGCAGTTCTTC. The chain links TRBV9 to TRBJ2-1, with 7 bases that match TRBD2. The CDR3 length is 16 residues. J gave up 8 bases and V 0 bases, and 11 bases lay outside the gene matches. Per the germline V gene, CDR1 is SGDLS and CDR2 is YYNGEE.

The chain carries TRBV30 and TRBJ2-7; 7 bases fit TRBD1. J gave up 7 bases and V 4 bases, and 13 bases lay outside the gene matches. This CDR3 is built from 14 residues. Germline loops: CDR1 GTSNPN, CDR2 SVGIG (reference sequence). The CDR3 region is CAWKWDSDSWEQYF. The CDR3 DNA is TGTGCCTGGAAATGGGACAGTGATTCCTGGGAGCAGTACTTC.

The chain uses TRBV6-5 and TRBJ2-7; 8 nucleotides line up with TRBD2. Per the germline V gene, CDR1 is MNHEY and CDR2 is SVGAGI. The CDR3 runs to 13 residues. The junction had 6 bases not matched to a gene; V was cut back by 6 bases and J by 5 bases. CDR3: CASRDSGVHEQYF. CDR3 DNA sequence: TGTGCCAGCAGGGATAGCGGGGTCCACGAGCAGTACTTC.

This chain uses TRBV5-4 with TRBJ2-5; maybe TRBD1 (5 bases). The CDR3 is 13 residues long. V was cut by 4 bases and J by 5 bases, with 12 bases left in between. Germline loops: CDR1 SGHNT, CDR2 YYREEE (reference sequence). CDR3 amino acids: CASSVWHRETQYF. Written as DNA, the CDR3 is TGTGCCAGCAGCGTGTGGCACAGGGAGACCCAGTACTTC. The whole variable domain, remainder taken from reference TRBV5-4 and TRBJ2-5, is ETGVTQSPTHLIKTRGQQVTLRCSSQSGHNTVSWYQQALGQGPQFIFQYYREEENGRGNFPPRFSGLQFPNYSSELNVNALELDDSALYLCASSVWHRETQYFGPGTRLLVL.

This clone was detected only a few times. This chain connects TRBV7-2 to TRBJ1-5; D unclear. Trimming took off 4 bases at V and 0 bases at J, with 4 bases between the two ends. CDR1 and CDR2 from the germline V gene are SGHTA and FQGNSA. The CDR3 loop spans 13 amino acids. The DNA for the CDR3 is TGTGCCAGCAGCTACAATAGCAATCAGCCCCAGCATTTT. Translation: CASSYNSNQPQHF.

The chain combines TRBV28 with TRBJ2-3; TRBD1 aligns across 7 bases. CDR1 and CDR2 (germline): MDHEN, SYDVKM. CDR3 length: 13 amino acids. The V gene end was trimmed by 6 bases and the J gene end by 2 bases; junction bases not matched to a gene: 2. This chain's CDR3 is CASRGQNTDTQYF. For the CDR3, the DNA is TGTGCCAGCAGGGGACAGAACACAGATACGCAGTATTTT. The full variable domain, with the rest looked up from reference TRBV28 and TRBJ2-3, is DVKVTQSSRYLVKRTGEKVFLECVQDMDHENMFWYRQDPGLGLRLIYFSYDVKMKEKGDIPEGYSVSREKKERFSLILESASTNQTSMYLCASRGQNTDTQYFGPGTRLTVL.

V gene TRBV28 combines with J gene TRBJ2-7, with D hard to call. Trimming left V 3 bases short and J 2 bases short, with 11 bases between. Germline CDR1 is MDHEN and CDR2 is SYDVKM. There are 14 residues in the CDR3. The CDR3 DNA is TGTGCCAGCAGTTTGTCCAGGTCTCCCTACGAGCAGTACTTC. Translating it yields CASSLSRSPYEQYF.

J is TRBJ1-4 and V is TRBV2, with D hard to call. V was trimmed by 5 bases and J by 7 bases, leaving 8 bases between them. Germline lookup yields CDR1 SNHLY and CDR2 FYNNEI. This CDR3 has 12 amino acids. The CDR3 spells CASSPGSEKLFF. The CDR3 nucleotides are TGTGCCAGCAGTCCCGGTAGTGAAAAACTGTTTTTT.

The chain uses TRBV12-5 and TRBJ2-7; TRBD2 matches at 9 bases. The CDR3 runs 18 residues. Trimming removed 7 bases from V and 0 bases from J; junction bases left unmatched: 16. Germline assignment: CDR1 LGHNT and CDR2 FRNRAP. The CDR3, as DNA: TGTGCTAGTGCCAATTGGGGTGCTAGGACTAGCGACTCCTACGAGCAGTACTTC. It codes for CASANWGARTSDSYEQYF.

J is TRBJ1-5 and V is TRBV6-6; D unclear. The CDR3 runs 14 residues. Per the germline V gene, CDR1 is MNHNY and CDR2 is SVGAGI (reference sequence). V lost 7 bases and J 6 bases, leaving 16 bases between the germline ends. This chain's CDR3 is CASINGREGQPQHF. CDR3 nucleotide sequence: TGTGCCAGCATCAATGGGAGGGAAGGTCAGCCCCAGCATTTT.

This chain joins TRBV2 and TRBJ2-2; TRBD2 might be the D (6 bases). Trimming left V 7 bases short and J 4 bases short, with 13 bases between. This CDR3 has 14 residues. The germline CDR1 and CDR2 sequences are SNHLY and FYNNEI. DNA of the CDR3: TGTGCCAGCAAAGGGACTCGGGGCACCGGGGAGCTGTTTTTT. Residues: CASKGTRGTGELFF.

The chain uses TRBV28 and TRBJ1-3; D not certain. Germline V gene sequence: CDR1 MDHEN, CDR2 SYDVKM. The CDR3 has 13 residues. The V and J ends lost 6 bases and 0 bases respectively, with 6 bases between them. As DNA, the CDR3 is TGTGCCAGCAGCTGGAGCTCTGGAAACACCATATATTTT. It specifies CASSWSSGNTIYF.

The genes are TRBV4-1 and TRBJ2-5; D not resolved. CDR1 is MGHRA, CDR2 YSYEKL, per germline. This CDR3 region has 15 residues. With 0 bases removed from V and 1 base from J, the gap between germline ends came to 9 bases. CDR3: CASSQEHTVQETQYF. CDR3 in DNA: TGCGCCAGCAGCCAAGAGCATACAGTCCAAGAGACCCAGTACTTC.

This clone has only one observation. V is TRBV7-3 and J is TRBJ2-1; 7 nucleotides agree with TRBD1. This CDR3 contains 14 residues. CDR1 is SGHTA and CDR2 is FQGTGA in the germline V gene. V was clipped by 4 bases and J by 5 bases; unmatched bases: 5. The CDR3 DNA is TGTGCCAGCAGCTGGGACAGCAGAGACAATGAGCAGTTCTTC. It codes for CASSWDSRDNEQFF.

This clone has more than one count but fewer than ten. The chain links TRBV7-6 to TRBJ1-6; no reliable D call. The CDR3 spans 12 residues. The germline V gene encodes CDR1 SGHVS and CDR2 FNYEAQ. Trimming cost V 3 bases and J 9 bases, with 6 bases left between them. In DNA form, the CDR3 reads TGTGCCAGCAGCTTCGGTGGTTCACCCCTCCACTTT. Amino acids: CASSFGGSPLHF.

This chain connects TRBV18 to TRBJ2-7; 7 bases fit TRBD1. Germline-derived CDR1 and CDR2 are KGHSH and LQKENI. The CDR3 is 14 amino acids. V shed 2 bases and J 3 bases; nucleotides not matched to a gene: 4. Here the CDR3 DNA reads TGTGCCAGCTCACCAGCCGGGACAGACTACGAGCAGTACTTC. Amino acid sequence: CASSPAGTDYEQYF.

V usage is TRBV5-1 and J usage is TRBJ1-1; D gene unclear. The CDR3 length is 15 residues. V was shortened by 2 bases and J by 1 base, with 12 bases between the two germline ends. In germline, CDR1 is SGHRS, CDR2 YFSETQ. CDR3 loop: CASSFLGQTNTEAFF. CDR3 coding DNA: TGCGCCAGCAGCTTCCTTGGGCAGACGAACACTGAAGCTTTCTTT.

The V gene is TRBV18, the J gene TRBJ1-5, with D perhaps matching TRBD1 (6 bases). V was clipped by 6 bases and J by 4 bases, with 10 bases between them. Germline-derived CDR1 and CDR2 are KGHSH and LQKENI. This CDR3 region has 13 residues. CDR3 in amino acids: CASSLGQNQPQHF. The CDR3 DNA sequence: TGTGCCAGCTCGCTCGGACAGAATCAGCCCCAGCATTTT.

The chain joins TRBV18 to TRBJ1-6; D gene ambiguous. The CDR3 extends over 17 amino acids. Germline V gives CDR1 KGHSH, CDR2 LQKENI. Trimming pared 6 bases from V and 7 bases from J, leaving 22 bases between. The CDR3 nucleotides are TGTGCCAGCTCGCTCGGCGCGGGTGGAGGAAGAAATTCACCCCTCCACTTT. Its translation: CASSLGAGGGRNSPLHF.

This clone was seen only a few times. This rearrangement joins TRBV28 to TRBJ1-2; unclear D gene. Trimming removed 0 bases from V and 2 bases from J, with 7 bases in between. The germline V gene encodes CDR1 MDHEN and CDR2 SYDVKM. The CDR3 contains 14 residues. The CDR3 DNA reads TGTGCCAGCAGTTTATGGAGGGAAAACTATGGCTACACCTTC. This sequence encodes CASSLWRENYGYTF.

The rearrangement uses TRBV19 and TRBJ1-5; no definite D call. This CDR3 comprises 13 residues. Germline V gene sequence: CDR1 LNHDA, CDR2 SQIVND (reference sequence). V gave up 5 bases and J gave up 5 bases, with 10 bases separating them. In nucleotides, the CDR3 is TGTGCCAGTAGTTTGAACCCGGATCAGCCCCAGCATTTT. As protein: CASSLNPDQPQHF.

DNA of the CDR3: TGTGCCAGCAGTTCACTAACTAGGGTAAACACTGAAGCTTTCTTT. As protein: CASSSLTRVNTEAFF. The chain employs TRBV6-5 and TRBJ1-1; D is undetermined. Germline V CDR1 and CDR2: MNHEY, SVGAGI. V lost 4 bases and J 2 bases, leaving 14 bases between the germline ends. There are 15 residues in the CDR3.

This clone was seen just once. The CDR3 region has the DNA TGTGCCATCCGGGACTCGACCTACGAGCAGTACTTC. The encoded protein is CAIRDSTYEQYF. The rearrangement joins TRBV7-9 to TRBJ2-7, with D maybe TRBD2 (6 bases). The ends were cut back, 10 bases at V and 2 bases at J, with 12 bases in the middle. Germline V CDR1 and CDR2: SEHNR, FQNEAQ (reference sequence). The CDR3 extends over 12 amino acids.

This chain joins TRBV6-1 and TRBJ2-5; TRBD2 agrees at 7 bases. The CDR3 runs to 13 residues. The trim removed 6 bases at V and 1 base at J, leaving 2 bases unmatched. Germline values: CDR1 MNHNS, CDR2 SASEGT. In nucleotides, the CDR3 is TGTGCCAGCAGGGGGACTATCCAAGAGACCCAGTACTTC. Its protein product is CASRGTIQETQYF.

V and J are TRBV13 and TRBJ2-7, with D perhaps TRBD2 (7 bases). The CDR3 is made up of 17 amino acids. CDR1 PRHDT and CDR2 FYEKMQ come from the germline V gene (reference sequence). V was pared by 4 bases and J by 0 bases, with 19 bases between. CDR3 residues: CASSSSGGGRGSYEQYF. CDR3 DNA sequence: TGTGCCAGCAGCTCCTCCGGCGGGGGCCGGGGCTCCTACGAGCAGTACTTC. Supplemented by reference TRBV13 and TRBJ2-7, the full variable domain reads AAGVIQSPRHLIKEKRETATLKCYPIPRHDTVYWYQQGPGQDPQFLISFYEKMQSDKGSIPDRFSAQQFSDYHSELNMSSLELGDSALYFCASSSSGGGRGSYEQYFGPGTRLTVT.